Here is one T cell receptor (beta chain) with its context. Its antigen is not known. The sample belongs to a study of vaccination and CD4 T cells after COVID-19. Treatment of the sample: approximately 11-day PBMC culture with coronavirus spike peptide pools or control peptides (ViraFEST assay). T cells were expanded with peptide pools, and expanded clonotypes were identified by TCR sequencing. The Oncomine TCR Beta short-read assay sequenced DNA from cultured CD4+ T cells. One entry per CDR3 protein results from TCRdb running MiXCR on the PCR reads. In the table there are about 10,000 distinct CDR3 sequences, about 28% of which are singletons. Germline CDR1 is GTSNPN and CDR2 is SVGIG (reference sequence). The V and J ends lost 0 bases and 2 bases, in that order; junction bases with no gene match: 8. This CDR3 spans 17 amino acids.

This sequence joins TRBV30 and TRBJ2-5; 11 nucleotides line up with TRBD2. The TCR comes from a human donor who had recovered from COVID-19. The specimen comprised CD4+ T cells from blood, cultured in vitro, sampled after SARS-CoV-2 vaccination. CDR3 DNA sequence: TGTGCCTGGAGTGTACTAGCGGGAGCCGGGGGGCAAGAGACCCAGTACTTC. Its translation is CAWSVLAGAGGQETQYF.